One and the same sample provided the 10 T cell receptor beta chains below, sequenced in a study of CD8+ T cells in alopecia areata. RNA was extracted and reverse transcribed into cDNA as the sequencing template. The assay was immunoSEQ multiplex PCR, and TCRdb's table has in-frame clones only and misses some. The data show more than 95,000 clones, roughly two thirds seen once. Sequences were obtained from CD4+ T cells sorted from blood. Receptors originate from a human donor in good health.

This clone has only a few counts. This sequence joins TRBV15 and TRBJ2-3; no firm D call. Germline CDR1 LNHNV, CDR2 YYDKDF (reference sequence). The CDR3 totals 13 residues. The V end lost 3 bases, the J end lost 0 bases, and 4 bases lay between the germline ends. In DNA, the CDR3 is TGTGCCACCAGCAGGGAGAGCACAGATACGCAGTATTTT. This gives the protein CATSRESTDTQYF.

The chain combines TRBV4-1 with TRBJ2-2; D unclear. The V and J ends lost 1 base and 1 base respectively, with 10 bases between them. The CDR3 spans 16 residues. In germline, CDR1 is MGHRA, CDR2 YSYEKL. The CDR3 DNA sequence: TGCGCCAGCAGCCAAGCGCGGTCAGGGAACACCGGGGAGCTGTTTTTT. Protein product: CASSQARSGNTGELFF.

The rearrangement uses TRBV27 and TRBJ1-1, with 7 bases fitting TRBD1. The ends lost 5 bases at V and 12 bases at J; junction bases unmatched: 9. Germline loops: CDR1 MNHEY, CDR2 SMNVEV (reference sequence). This CDR3 comprises 12 residues. As DNA, the CDR3 is TGTGCCAGCAGTGGGACAGAGAGTTCGACTTTCTTT. This gives the protein CASSGTESSTFF.

The chain employs TRBV4-1 and TRBJ2-4, with 11 bases lining up with TRBD2. Germline V CDR1 and CDR2: MGHRA, YSYEKL. V shed 4 bases and J 0 bases; nucleotides not matched to a gene: 14. The CDR3 consists of 20 residues. CDR3 sequence (DNA): TGCGCCAGCAGCCTCGGACCCTCTAGCGGGGGGTCCATAGCCAAAAACATTCAGTACTTC. It is translated as CASSLGPSSGGSIAKNIQYF.

The V call is TRBV27, the J call TRBJ1-2; 10 bases align to TRBD1. Trimming removed 0 bases from V and 4 bases from J; junction bases left unmatched: 5. The V gene's germline CDR1 is MNHEY and CDR2 SMNVEV (reference sequence). The CDR3 consists of 16 residues. Here the CDR3 reads CASSLSRDRGFYGYTF. In DNA, the CDR3 is TGTGCCAGCAGTTTATCTAGGGACAGGGGATTCTATGGCTACACCTTC.

The rearrangement joins TRBV25-1 to TRBJ2-7; 7 nucleotides align to TRBD1. This CDR3 is built from 14 residues. CDR1 and CDR2 from the germline V gene are MGHDK and SYGVNS. CDR3 bases: TGTGCTTCGGGACGGGCAGGGGGTTCCAACGAGCAGTACTTC. This sequence encodes CASGRAGGSNEQYF.

V and J are TRBV15 and TRBJ2-5, with a possible D match to TRBD2 (6 bases). The CDR3 has 18 amino acids. The V and J ends lost 2 bases and 5 bases respectively, with 24 bases between them. Germline loops: CDR1 LNHNV, CDR2 YYDKDF (reference sequence). CDR3 in DNA: TGTGCCACCAGCAGAACCACCTTAGCGGACACTCGGCGGGAGACCCAGTACTTC. Its protein product is CATSRTTLADTRRETQYF.

In its sample, this clone was seen once. The rearrangement joins TRBV6-5 to TRBJ1-5, with D unclear. The CDR3 length is 13 residues. Germline CDR1 and CDR2: MNHEY and SVGAGI. V lost 6 bases to trimming and J lost 5 bases, with 11 bases between them. The CDR3 is CASSPGRDQPQHF. The CDR3 DNA is TGTGCCAGCAGCCCAGGACGCGATCAGCCCCAGCATTTT.

V and J are TRBV27 and TRBJ2-6, with 10 bases that match TRBD1. V lost 3 bases, J lost 1 base, and 6 bases stayed unmatched. CDR3 length equals 18 residues. Germline V gene sequence: CDR1 MNHEY, CDR2 SMNVEV (reference sequence). CDR3 loop: CASSFIPGQGSGANVLTF. DNA for the CDR3: TGTGCCAGCAGTTTTATTCCGGGACAGGGGTCTGGGGCCAACGTCCTGACTTTC.

The rearrangement links TRBV30 to TRBJ1-2; D unclear. The CDR3 consists of 11 residues. Germline-derived CDR1 and CDR2 are GTSNPN and SVGIG (reference sequence). V was trimmed by 4 bases and J by 3 bases, leaving 6 bases between them. The CDR3 protein is CAWTGYYGYTF. CDR3 DNA sequence: TGTGCCTGGACAGGTTACTATGGCTACACCTTC.